Here is one T cell receptor (beta chain) with its context. What it recognizes is unknown. This sample was included in a study of cytotoxic CD8 clonotypes in ibrutinib-treated CLL. Study context: Patients: roughly ten relapsed/refractory, approximately 16 treatment-naive, about 18 IGHV unmutated. Response samples were drawn at a median of about 13 months of treatment, range 6 to 36. The study, taken as a whole, reports: Clonality increased with ibrutinib response but returned toward baseline at progression.

V trimming: 0 bases; J trimming: 13 bases; junction bases outside the gene matches: 16. The CDR3 runs to 16 residues. Germline-derived CDR1 and CDR2 are PRHDT and FYEKMQ (reference sequence). Libraries were prepared by immunoSEQ multiplex PCR; TCRdb keeps only in-frame clonotypes and omits some of them. The top ten hold roughly a quarter of the sample, which has more than 140,000 clones, about 72% seen once. The J gene is TRBJ1-1, the V gene TRBV13; 8 positions match TRBD1. The sample in question was PBMCs, obtained after 12 months of ibrutinib treatment. The origin of this receptor is a human donor with chronic lymphocytic leukemia. CDR3 coding DNA: TGTGCCAGCAGCTTAGGCCGGGGCCTCGGGACAGGTGATGATTTCTTT. This sequence encodes CASSLGRGLGTGDDFF. Drawing the rest from reference TRBV13 and TRBJ1-1, the complete variable domain is AAGVIQSPRHLIKEKRETATLKCYPIPRHDTVYWYQQGPGQDPQFLISFYEKMQSDKGSIPDRFSAQQFSDYHSELNMSSLELGDSALYFCASSLGRGLGTGDDFFGQGTRLTVV.